This TCR beta chain was sequenced during a study of CD8+ T cells in alopecia areata. On the study more broadly: The study gave tofacitinib for 6 to 18 months, then 6 months off drug.

Notes on this clone: The antigen is not known.

Described treatment: oral pan-JAK inhibitor, 5-10 mg twice daily. Study-wide findings and caveats: Expanded CD8+ clones among the top 100, as well as scalp clonality, were significantly decreased by tofacitinib. While patients received tofacitinib, many expanded lesional clones remained present in scalp and blood.

The germline V gene has CDR1 SGHDT and CDR2 YYEEEE. V lost 4 bases and J lost 5, with 16 bases in between. There are 14 residues in the CDR3. It was cDNA, reverse transcribed from extracted RNA, that served as the sequencing template. Using immunoSEQ multiplex PCR, the repertoire was profiled, and TCRdb retains in-frame clones only, with some absent. The top ten hold more than 1.5% of the sample, which has about 210,000 clones, roughly 56% seen once. The material sequenced was CD4+ T cells sorted from blood, taken at week 4, from a patient treated with tofacitinib. The chain is built from TRBV5-6 and TRBJ2-7; TRBD2 is a possible D gene (6 bases). This clonotype was obtained from a human donor with alopecia areata. The CDR3 reads CASSAATERDEQYF. CDR3 bases: TGTGCCAGCAGCGCCGCAACAGAGCGGGACGAGCAGTACTTC.